The clone carrying this TCR beta chain was recorded a few times. Antigen unknown. Expressed TCRB transcripts were sequenced after all isolated RNA was converted to cDNA. Sequenced by immunoSEQ multiplex PCR; TCRdb stores in-frame clones only, minus some. The repertoire holds over 700,000 clones, roughly a sixth seen once, with roughly 0.025% in the top ten. The data belong to a study of beta chain features in type 1 diabetes. The study, taken as a whole, reports: Whether TCRB rearrangement is influenced by HLA type went unresolved here.

There was one heparinised blood draw per donor, averaging about 116 mL. CD45RO/CCR7/CD25/CD127/CD95/CD27 separated CD4+ naive, central memory, regulatory and stem cell-like memory cells by sorting. Germline V gene lookup returns CDR1 SEHNR and CDR2 FQNEAQ (reference sequence). This CDR3 spans 13 amino acids. V was shortened by 3 bases and J by 8 bases, with 11 bases between the two germline ends. The sequenced sample was naive CD4+ T cells from blood. The rearrangement uses TRBV7-9 and TRBJ1-3, with D unresolved. The sequence was obtained from a woman under 30 in good health. CDR3 nucleotides: TGTGCCAGCAGCTTGGTTGGGGTACACACCATATATTTT. This sequence encodes CASSLVGVHTIYF.